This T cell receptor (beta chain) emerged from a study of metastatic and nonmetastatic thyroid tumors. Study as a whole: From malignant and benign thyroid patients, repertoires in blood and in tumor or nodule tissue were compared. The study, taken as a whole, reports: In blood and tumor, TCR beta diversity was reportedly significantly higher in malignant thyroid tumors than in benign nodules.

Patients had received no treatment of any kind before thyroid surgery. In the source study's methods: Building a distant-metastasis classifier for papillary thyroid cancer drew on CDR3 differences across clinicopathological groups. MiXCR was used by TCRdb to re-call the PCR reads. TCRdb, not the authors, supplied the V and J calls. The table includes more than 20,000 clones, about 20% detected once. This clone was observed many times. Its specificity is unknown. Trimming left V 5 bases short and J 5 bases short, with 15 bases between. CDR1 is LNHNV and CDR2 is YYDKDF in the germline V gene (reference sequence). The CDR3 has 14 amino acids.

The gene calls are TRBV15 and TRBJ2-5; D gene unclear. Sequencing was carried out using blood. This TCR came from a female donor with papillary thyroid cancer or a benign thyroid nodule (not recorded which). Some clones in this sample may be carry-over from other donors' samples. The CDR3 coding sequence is TGTGCCACCAGCGTCAGCACCTCCGGGGAGACCCAGTACTTC. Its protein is CATSVSTSGETQYF.